The clone carrying this TCR beta chain has just a few counts. What it binds is unknown. The entry originates in a study of response to subunit inactivated influenza vaccine. Whole-study findings and limits: With each seasonal influenza vaccination, the authors suggested, few new T cells are recruited.

TCRdb ran MiXCR on the RT-PCR reads and lists one entry per CDR3 protein. This sample has around 580,000 distinct CDR3 sequences, with 12% to 15% found just once. Trimming left V 3 bases short and J 3 bases short, with 5 bases between. The CDR3 has 13 residues. From germline, CDR1 is SGHTA and CDR2 FQGNSA. The sequence came from a man in his forties or fifties who received an inactivated influenza vaccine. The sample consisted of PBMCs from blood, taken 12 days after vaccination. This chain connects TRBV7-2 to TRBJ2-2; D ambiguous. The CDR3 reads CASSFIYTGELFF. The CDR3 DNA reads as TGTGCCAGCAGCTTCATATACACCGGGGAGCTGTTTTTT.